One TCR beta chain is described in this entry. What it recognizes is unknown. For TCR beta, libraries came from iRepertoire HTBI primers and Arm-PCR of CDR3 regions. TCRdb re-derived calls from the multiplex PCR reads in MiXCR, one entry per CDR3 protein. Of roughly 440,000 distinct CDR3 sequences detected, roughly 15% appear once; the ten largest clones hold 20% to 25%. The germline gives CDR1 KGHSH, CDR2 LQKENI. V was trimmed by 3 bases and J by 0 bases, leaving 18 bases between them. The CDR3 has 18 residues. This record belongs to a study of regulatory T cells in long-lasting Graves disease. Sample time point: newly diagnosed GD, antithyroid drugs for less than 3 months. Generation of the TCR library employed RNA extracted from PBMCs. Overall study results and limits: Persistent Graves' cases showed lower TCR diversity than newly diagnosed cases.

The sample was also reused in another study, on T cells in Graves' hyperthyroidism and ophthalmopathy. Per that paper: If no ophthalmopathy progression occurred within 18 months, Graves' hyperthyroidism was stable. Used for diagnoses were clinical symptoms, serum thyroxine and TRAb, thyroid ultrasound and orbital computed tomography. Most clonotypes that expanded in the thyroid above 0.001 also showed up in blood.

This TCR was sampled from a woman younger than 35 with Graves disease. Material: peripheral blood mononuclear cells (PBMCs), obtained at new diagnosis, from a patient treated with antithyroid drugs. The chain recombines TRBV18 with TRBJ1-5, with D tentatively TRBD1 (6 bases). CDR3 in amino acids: CASSPPNKDRYSNQPQHF. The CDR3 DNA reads TGTGCCAGCTCACCGCCCAATAAAGACAGGTATAGCAATCAGCCCCAGCATTTT. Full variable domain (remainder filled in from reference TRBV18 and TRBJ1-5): NAGVMQNPRHLVRRRGQEARLRCSPMKGHSHVYWYRQLPEEGLKFMVYLQKENIIDESGMPKERFSAEFPKEGPSILRIQQVVRGDSAAYFCASSPPNKDRYSNQPQHFGDGTRLSIL.